The sequence of this TCR beta chain was determined in a study of blood T cell repertoires in COVID-19. Method: immunoSEQ multiplex PCR; TCRdb's copy keeps in-frame clones and lacks some. The sample records 150,000 or so clones, approximately 80% being singletons. The CDR3 has 16 residues. Germline V gene lookup returns CDR1 KGHSH and CDR2 LQKENI. V lost 3 bases, J lost 0 bases, and 2 bases stayed unmatched. This chain joins TRBV18 and TRBJ2-6; 7 nucleotides agree with TRBD1. The sample comprised peripheral blood. The clonotype comes from a human donor in a cohort sampled during active COVID-19. The CDR3 reads CASSPYRGSGANVLTF. CDR3 sequence (DNA): TGTGCCAGCTCACCCTACAGGGGCTCTGGGGCCAACGTCCTGACTTTC.